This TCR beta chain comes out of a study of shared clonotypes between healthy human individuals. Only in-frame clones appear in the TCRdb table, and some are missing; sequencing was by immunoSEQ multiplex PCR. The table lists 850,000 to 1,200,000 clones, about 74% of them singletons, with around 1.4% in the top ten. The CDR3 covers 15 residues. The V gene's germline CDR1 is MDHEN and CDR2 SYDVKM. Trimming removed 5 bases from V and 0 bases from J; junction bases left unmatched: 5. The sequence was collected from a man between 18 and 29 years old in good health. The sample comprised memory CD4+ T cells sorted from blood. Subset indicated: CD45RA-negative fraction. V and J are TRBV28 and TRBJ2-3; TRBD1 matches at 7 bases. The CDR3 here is CASSQGQQSTDTQYF. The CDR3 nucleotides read TGTGCCAGCAGTCAGGGACAGCAGAGCACAGATACGCAGTATTTT.